This record concerns one T cell receptor (beta chain) sequence. Its specificity is not known. V was pared by 6 bases and J by 1 base, with 23 bases of the junction left unmatched. Germline CDR1 and CDR2: DFQATT and SNEGSKA (reference sequence). The CDR3 loop spans 19 amino acids. Controls were drawn from healthy donors and were matched for age and sex. TEMRA cells were FACS-enriched, and CD8+ and CD4+ T cells were isolated negatively. This sample is drawn from a study of CD8 T cells in Susac syndrome. Broader study findings: The study admitted that it had a relatively small number of individuals in its TCR sequencing and HLA analysis.

The authors reverse transcribed about 0.5 to 1 ug RNA with random hexamers. Across 54 Vbeta and 13 Jbeta, immunoSEQ multiplex PCR amplified TCR beta CDR3. TCRdb reprocessed the immunoSEQ multiplex PCR reads via MiXCR and lists one record per CDR3 protein. The sample consists of about 120,000 distinct CDR3 sequences, just under 95% of them appearing once. This chain uses TRBV20-1 with TRBJ1-2; TRBD1 matches 7 bases. Source material: CD8+ T cells from PBMCs. The source is a human donor in good health. The CDR3 region is CSARVIGRGQPNVNYGYTF. CDR3 nucleotide sequence: TGCAGTGCGAGGGTGATAGGTCGGGGACAGCCGAACGTTAACTATGGCTACACCTTC.